The clone carrying this T cell receptor beta chain was found many times. The antigen remains undetermined. Germline CDR1 is DFQATT and CDR2 is SNEGSKA (reference sequence). The trim removed 5 bases at V and 0 bases at J, leaving 7 bases unmatched. The CDR3 covers 14 residues. The source of the sample is a study of Graves' ophthalmopathy and Graves' hyperthyroidism. Study observations and caveats: Appearing in blood as well were most expanded thyroid clonotypes above 0.001 frequency.

Donors with ophthalmopathy: moderate-to-severe activity, CAS ≥3, NOSPECS ≥4, duration under 3 months. Sampling approximately 11 ml of fresh peripheral blood provided the PBMCs. For repertoire sequencing, the TCR beta CDR3 regions were amplified from RNA transcripts. In the first round, RT-PCR was carried out with HTBI primers, and a multiplex PCR formed the second round. In TCRdb, the multiplex PCR reads were re-called with MiXCR into one record per CDR3 protein. The sample includes approximately 480,000 distinct CDR3 sequences, 13% to 15% of them seen just once. Sequenced input: blood. This TCR came from a woman in her twenties or thirties with Graves' ophthalmopathy. The rearrangement links TRBV20-1 to TRBJ2-7, with 7 bases lining up with TRBD1. Here the CDR3 reads CSAWDSLSSYEQYF. The CDR3, as DNA: TGCAGTGCTTGGGACAGTCTGAGCTCCTACGAGCAGTACTTC.